A selection of T cell receptor beta chains follows, all from one sample in a study of T cells in Graves' hyperthyroidism and ophthalmopathy. From the multiplex PCR reads, TCRdb called clonotypes with MiXCR, one entry per CDR3 protein. The sample gives about 360,000 distinct CDR3 sequences, roughly 14% of which show up once; about a quarter is in the top ten. Material: blood. The receptors derive from a woman under 30 with Graves' hyperthyroidism that later progressed to Graves' ophthalmopathy. The CDR3 runs from the conserved cysteine through the conserved F or W. The order of the fields is clone size, V gene, D gene, J gene, CDR3 DNA, CDR3 protein. The D gene is left open where the match is weak. Clone size is shown for a subset of rows, as once, few, many or a class of expanded clone.

.	TRBV4-2	.	TRBJ2-7	TGTGCCAGCAGCCAAGAATACGTGAGCTCCTACGAGCAGTACTTC	CASSQEYVSSYEQYF
many	TRBV3-1	TRBD1	TRBJ1-5	TGTGCCAGCAGCCCCGGGACAGGGGAGTTTCAGCCCCAGCATTTT	CASSPGTGEFQPQHF
many	TRBV7-9	TRBD1	TRBJ2-1	TGTGCCAGCAGGGGGACAGGGCCCTACAATGAGCAGTTCTTC	CASRGTGPYNEQFF
few	TRBV19	.	TRBJ1-5	TGTGCCAGTAGTACACAGGGTTACAATCAGCCCCAGCATTTT	CASSTQGYNQPQHF
.	TRBV5-5	TRBD2	TRBJ2-5	TGTGCCAGCAACCCCGGACTAGCGGGAGTCCTAGAGACCCAGTACTTC	CASNPGLAGVLETQYF
many	TRBV5-1	.	TRBJ2-1	TGCGCCAGCAGTGGCGGGGTCCGGGCCAGCTCCTACAATGAGCAGTTCTTC	CASSGGVRASSYNEQFF
.	TRBV20-1	.	TRBJ1-4	TGCAGTGCTTCTTCCCAGGACCCTAATGAAAAACTGTTTTTT	CSASSQDPNEKLFF
many	TRBV20-1	TRBD2	TRBJ2-1	TGCAGTGCAAAGACTAGCGGGGAGAAGTACAATGAGCAGTTCTTC	CSAKTSGEKYNEQFF
few	TRBV7-6	TRBD2	TRBJ2-7	TGTGCCAGCAGCTTGGGACTAGGCGGGAGTCACGAGCAGTACTTC	CASSLGLGGSHEQYF
many	TRBV18	.	TRBJ2-1	TGTGCCAGCTCCCAAAATCAGGGTTCCTACAATGAGCAGTTCTTC	CASSQNQGSYNEQFF
many	TRBV20-1	TRBD2	TRBJ2-3	TGCAGCTATCCGGGACTAGCGGTACGCACAGATACGCAGTATTTT	CSYPGLAVRTDTQYF
many	TRBV28	TRBD1	TRBJ2-2	TGTGCCAGCAGTTTGGGGACAGGGAAATTATTTATCGGGGTGAACACCGGGGAGCTGTTTTTT	CASSLGTGKLFIGVNTGELFF
many	TRBV7-3	TRBD2	TRBJ2-3	TGTGCCAGCAGCTCGACTAGCGGGAGTTCAGATACGCAGTATTTT	CASSSTSGSSDTQYF
.	TRBV20-1	.	TRBJ2-2	TGCAGTGCCCACGGAGGGGCGAACACCGGGGAGCTGTTTTTT	CSAHGGANTGELFF
few	TRBV4-3	.	TRBJ2-2	TGCGCCAGCAGCCAAGATCCGAACACCGGGGAGCTGTTTTTT	CASSQDPNTGELFF
many	TRBV27	.	TRBJ1-2	TGTGCCAGCAGTGACGCCGACCCTATCTATGGCTACACCTTC	CASSDADPIYGYTF
many	TRBV20-1	TRBD2	TRBJ2-1	TGCAGTGCTAGAGGTGGCGGGAGACCCTACAATGAGCAGTTCTTC	CSARGGGRPYNEQFF
many	TRBV5-1	TRBD1	TRBJ2-1	TGCGCCAGCAGTTTGGGAGTCCGGGACAGGGACTACAATGAGCAGTTCTTC	CASSLGVRDRDYNEQFF
many	TRBV20-1	TRBD2	TRBJ2-3	TGCAGTGCTAGAGGGCCGGGACTAGCAAGGGATACGCAGTATTTT	CSARGPGLARDTQYF
many	TRBV20-1	TRBD2	TRBJ2-7	TGCAGTGCTAGAGCCCAGACTAGCCACGAGCAGTACTTC	CSARAQTSHEQYF
many	TRBV27	TRBD2	TRBJ2-1	TGTGCCAGCAGTTTAAGCGGGAGGGCCAAGAATGAGCAGTTCTTC	CASSLSGRAKNEQFF
many	TRBV10-3	.	TRBJ2-7	TGTGCCATCAGTCGCTACTTCCTCAGGGTTTACGAGCAGTACTTC	CAISRYFLRVYEQYF
many	TRBV28	TRBD1	TRBJ1-6	TGTGCCAGCAGTTCCATTGGGACAGGGTTTAATTCACCCCTCCACTTT	CASSSIGTGFNSPLHF
many	TRBV7-6	TRBD2	TRBJ2-1	TGTGCCAGCAGCTACGAGGGAGCGGGAGAGGGCGATGAGCAGTTCTTC	CASSYEGAGEGDEQFF
many	TRBV27	.	TRBJ2-1	TGTGCCAGCAGTTTATATGAGCAGTTCTTC	CASSLYEQFF
many	TRBV5-6	TRBD2	TRBJ2-1	TGTGCCAGCAGCTTGTGGCCTAGCGGAGGGAATGAGCAGTTCTTC	CASSLWPSGGNEQFF